This T cell receptor beta chain was retrieved from a study of T cells after yellow fever vaccination (dated by TCRdb to the late 2010s). As for the study more broadly: The SMART-Seq v4 Ultra Low Input RNA kit was used to prepare libraries from fractions with low cell numbers. Two healthy male donors, one aged 18 to 30 and one aged 30 to 40 years, were included in the cohort. To track T-cell clones before and after primary and booster YFV17D yellow fever vaccination, bulk TCR alpha and beta repertoires were sequenced longitudinally. Bulk PBMC replicates and cell subsets were isolated from blood drawn at multiple timepoints before and after both primary and secondary immunization. Results the study describes overall, beyond this receptor: Computational filtering was required because FACS-sorted repertoires could contain abundant contaminating clonotypes from the bulk population. A small fraction of clonotypes showed up in both the CD4 and CD8 compartments, probably as a result of convergent recombination. Most clones expanded after primary vaccination were re-detected after the booster (around 96% of CD4 and roughly 85% of CD8), suggesting broad memory maintenance. The secondary T-cell response was weaker than the primary response but faster, peaking on day 5 instead of day 15. Because the study included only a couple of donors, the extent to which the findings can be generalized is limited.

The instrument given in TCRdb is Illumina NovaSeq 6000. Synthesis of TCR cDNA relied on 5'RACE template switching, a step that introduced a universal primer site along with unique molecular identifiers. Priming of cDNA synthesis was performed from both the TCR alpha and TCR beta constant segments. Library amplification used two PCR steps, and the second PCR step added sample barcodes and sequencing adapters. Sequencing of the libraries was done on either Illumina HiSeq 2500 (2x100 bp) or NovaSeq (2x150 bp). In the original analysis: MIGEC handled demultiplexing of reads and collapsing into UMI consensus sequences, while MiXCR performed V(D)J alignment. Using edgeR on replicate PBMC samples, clonotypes were called vaccine-responding if FDR was below 0.01 and the log2 fold change was above 5 up to day 15. CD4 or CD8 identity was assigned to each bulk clonotype according to whether the clonotype was present at higher abundance in the sequenced CD4 repertoire or the sequenced CD8 repertoire. The raw public data were reprocessed by TCRdb itself: fastp quality trimming at Q25, MiXCR clonotype calling, in-frame beta chains only. Identical CDR3 protein sequences are pooled into one entry, listed with their most common genes and DNA. These V and J calls originate from TCRdb's pipeline instead of the authors' own analysis. The sample table lists a few hundred thousand distinct CDR3 sequences, approximately 4% of them with a count of one. Around 23% of the sample goes to the ten largest clones.

V was cut back by 4 bases and J by 4 bases, leaving a gap of 17 bases between them. The CDR3 holds 16 amino acids from the cysteine to the phenylalanine. Of all the DNA, just the CDR3 is kept, 48 bases in frame from base 1. According to the germline V gene (reference sequence), CDR1 reads SEHNR and CDR2 reads FQNEAQ. According to the study, the label for this sample's treatment or condition signals: live attenuated yellow fever vaccine strain. Two biological replicates of bulk PBMCs were collected at each blood-draw timepoint. A standard Ficoll-Paque protocol was used to isolate PBMCs from peripheral blood. RNA was extracted with TriZol from bulk PBMCs, CD4 and CD8 fractions, and dextramer-positive and dextramer-negative fractions. Concerning this clonotype: The antigen it binds to is not known. Nothing much larger sits one base from this clone, and base qualities are not available.

Sequencing used PBMCs, obtained 5 days after the yellow fever booster vaccination. The V and J segments used are TRBV7-9 and TRBJ1-3; TRBD1 is perhaps the D gene, given 5 matching bases. This clonotype was obtained from a man aged 18 to 30 who received the YFV17D yellow fever vaccine. The CDR3 in this case is CASSWASGTVGNTIYF. The DNA sequence reads TGTGCCAGCAGCTGGGCCTCCGGGACGGTCGGAAACACCATATATTTT.